This T cell receptor (beta chain) was profiled in a study of blood T cells in healthy people across ages. Study-level findings and limits: Per million T cells, TCR beta diversity dropped roughly linearly as age increased. CMV status of donors was not determined, possibly confounding expanded clonotype changes.

The CDR3 runs to 15 residues. V lost 4 bases and J lost 1, with 14 bases in between. Germline-derived CDR1 and CDR2 are SGHRS and YFSETQ. A J-beta primer mix and a sample-barcoded 5' primer were used in a second PCR of about 7 to 12 cycles. One entry per CDR3 protein results from TCRdb running MiXCR on the 5' RACE reads. This table holds roughly 930,000 distinct CDR3 sequences, approximately 49% found once. The sample holds one count of this clonotype. Its specificity is not known. The sequencing input was blood. The clonotype was recovered from a man between 25 and 39 years old in good health. The chain has TRBV5-1 and TRBJ1-1; no firm D call. The CDR3 DNA reads TGCGCCAGCAGCCCCGTCGGGAGTCCGAACACTGAAGCTTTCTTT. This codes for CASSPVGSPNTEAFF.